The entry that follows covers one T cell receptor beta chain sequence. What it binds is not known. Germline CDR1 reads SGHRS; CDR2 reads YFSETQ. The CDR3 runs to 16 residues. With 4 bases clipped from V and 1 base from J, the junction kept 7 bases outside the gene matches. This specimen comes from a study of chemoradiotherapy in HPV16-positive cancers. Study findings and constraints: Better recurrence-free survival went with HPV-responsive T-cell expansion in HPV16-positive patients. Functional assays defining HPV-specific T cells used only a couple of HPV16-positive patients. During treatment, candidate HPV-specific clones and E7-related motifs expanded in tumor.

Sequenced by immunoSEQ multiplex PCR; TCRdb stores in-frame clones only, minus some. The sample yields under 3,500 clones, 84% seen once. Repertoires were sampled repeatedly during chemoradiotherapy. The TCR sequence derives from a human donor with HPV-associated anogenital cancer. This material consisted of tumor tissue, taken from a patient who underwent chemoradiotherapy. The V gene is TRBV5-1, the J gene TRBJ2-3; TRBD1 agrees at 9 bases. The CDR3 is CASSIGTGIGTDTQYF. DNA of the CDR3: TGCGCCAGCAGCATTGGGACAGGGATTGGCACAGATACGCAGTATTTT.